A selection of T cell receptor beta chains follows, all from one sample in a study of blood T cell repertoires in COVID-19. Profiling relied on immunoSEQ multiplex PCR, and the TCRdb table lists in-frame clones only, not all of them. The data contain about 180,000 clones, more than 75% of them seen just once; the ten biggest clones take up around 2.7%. Sequencing was carried out using peripheral blood. These receptors were obtained from a man aged 40-49 years with active or convalescent COVID-19. Both conserved end residues are part of each CDR3. The D gene is left open where the match is weak. Size tells how often a clone was seen (once, few, many) or the class of an expanded clone, and some rows leave it out.

v_call	clone_size	d_call	j_call	cdr3_nt	cdr3_aa
TRBV20-1	few	TRBD2	TRBJ2-5	TGCAGTGCTAGTAGTAGCGGGGCCCCGGGGGAGACCCAGTACTTC	CSASSSGAPGETQYF
TRBV2	NA	NA	TRBJ1-4	TGTGCCAGCAGATGGGGGATCGGGGGAGAAAAACTGTTTTTT	CASRWGIGGEKLFF
TRBV30	NA	TRBD1	TRBJ1-5	TGTGCCTGGAGCGGGAGAGGGGGCCATCAGCCCCAGCATTTT	CAWSGRGGHQPQHF
TRBV28	NA	TRBD1	TRBJ1-6	TGTGCCAGCAGTGGGGGACAGGGGAATAATTCACCCCTCCACTTT	CASSGGQGNNSPLHF
TRBV15	NA	NA	TRBJ2-3	TGTGCCACCAGCAGAGTTCCTTTCGGGGGAGTTACTAGCACAGATACGCAGTATTTT	CATSRVPFGGVTSTDTQYF
TRBV7-2	NA	TRBD1	TRBJ1-2	TGTGCCAGCAGCCCCACAGGGGGCTATGGCTACACCTTC	CASSPTGGYGYTF
TRBV3-1/TRBV3-2	NA	NA	TRBJ1-6	TGTGCCAGCAGCCAAGATCCCCGGGAGGGATCACCCCTCCACTTT	CASSQDPREGSPLHF
TRBV15	once	TRBD1	TRBJ1-2	TGTGCCACCAGCAGTGGGACAGGGAACTATGGCTACACCTTC	CATSSGTGNYGYTF
TRBV19	NA	NA	TRBJ2-5	TGTGCCAGTAGTATTTCCCTTTCGACTGGGCAAGAGACCCAGTACTTC	CASSISLSTGQETQYF
TRBV11-1	NA	NA	TRBJ2-1	TGTGCCAGCAGATCCCGGGACACGGGGGAGCAGTTCTTC	CASRSRDTGEQFF
TRBV30	NA	NA	TRBJ1-2	TGTGCCTGGAGTACGACAGGTTTTAACTATGGCTACACCTTC	CAWSTTGFNYGYTF
TRBV6-5	NA	TRBD1	TRBJ1-5	TGTGCCAGCAGTTACTCACCAGGGGGCGGTCAGCCCCAGCATTTT	CASSYSPGGGQPQHF
TRBV7-9	NA	TRBD2	TRBJ2-3	TGTGCCAGCAGCTCACCAGGGACTAGCGTACTTACAGATACGCAGTATTTT	CASSSPGTSVLTDTQYF
TRBV18	NA	TRBD2	TRBJ2-3	TGTGCCAGCTCACCACGACAGCGGGGGGGCAGGGATACGCAGTATTTT	CASSPRQRGGRDTQYF
TRBV5-8	NA	NA	TRBJ1-2	TGTGCCAGCAGCGACCTACCTAGGGGAGGGCTGAACTATGGCTACACCTTC	CASSDLPRGGLNYGYTF
TRBV19	once	TRBD1	TRBJ1-5	TGTGCCAGTAGTATTAGACAGGGTACTAGGAAGCCCCAGCATTTT	CASSIRQGTRKPQHF
TRBV6-5	once	NA	TRBJ1-1	TGTGCCAGCAGCCGCAGCCTCTCAGGTGAAGCTTTCTTT	CASSRSLSGEAFF
TRBV2	few	TRBD1	TRBJ1-2	TGTGCCAGCAGAATGGACAGGGAGAGTAACTATGGCTACACCTTC	CASRMDRESNYGYTF
TRBV5-1	NA	TRBD2	TRBJ2-2	TGCGCCAGCAGCTTGCAAGCGGGGGGGCGTAACGGGGAGCTGTTTTTT	CASSLQAGGRNGELFF
TRBV7-2	NA	NA	TRBJ1-2	TGTGCCAGCAGCTTAGCGGCAGGGTGGGCCTATGGCTACACCTTC	CASSLAAGWAYGYTF
TRBV19	once	NA	TRBJ1-1	TGTGCCAGTAGTAAAACAGTGAACACTGAAGCTTTCTTT	CASSKTVNTEAFF
TRBV10-3	NA	TRBD1	TRBJ2-2	TGTGCCATCAGCAGACAGGGGGGAACCGGGGAGCTGTTTTTT	CAISRQGGTGELFF
TRBV6-1	NA	NA	TRBJ1-6	TGTGCCAGCAGTGAAGTTAAAGAGGGGGAAGCCTATAATTCACCCCTCCACTTT	CASSEVKEGEAYNSPLHF
TRBV19	NA	TRBD1	TRBJ1-2	TGTGCCAGCACCCAACAGGGGGGGCAGAGCTATCGCTACACCTTC	CASTQQGGQSYRYTF
TRBV3-1/TRBV3-2	NA	NA	TRBJ2-7	TGTGCCAGCAGCCAAGATCACCCCTCTAGAGAGCAGTACTTC	CASSQDHPSREQYF
TRBV5-1	NA	NA	TRBJ1-2	TGCGCCAGCAGCTTTACAGGGTCGTCCTCCTATGGCTACACCTTC	CASSFTGSSSYGYTF
TRBV6-2/TRBV6-3	NA	TRBD2	TRBJ2-3	TGTGCCAGCAGTCCCGGTGGGGGGGTAAGCACAGATACGCAGTATTTT	CASSPGGGVSTDTQYF
TRBV15	NA	TRBD1	TRBJ1-3	TGTGCCACCAGCAGAGTTCGGCAGGGGGCGTCTGGAAACACCATATATTTT	CATSRVRQGASGNTIYF
TRBV12-3/TRBV12-4	NA	NA	TRBJ1-1	TGTGCCAGCACCTCAGAGGCCTATGAAGCTTTCTTT	CASTSEAYEAFF
TRBV18	NA	NA	TRBJ1-4	TGTGCCAGCTCACCCCCAGGGTACGAAAAACTGTTTTTT	CASSPPGYEKLFF
TRBV28	NA	TRBD1	TRBJ1-1	TGTGCCAGCAGCATCCGACAGGGGGCGAAAACCCCCACTGAAGCTTTCTTT	CASSIRQGAKTPTEAFF
TRBV19	many	NA	TRBJ1-1	TGTGCCAGCGGAGGCCACGTCATGAACACTGAAGCTTTCTTT	CASGGHVMNTEAFF
TRBV9	NA	NA	TRBJ1-2	TGTGCCAGCAGCGCGAAGCCGGGGTTATCCTATGGCTACACCTTC	CASSAKPGLSYGYTF
TRBV6-2/TRBV6-3	NA	TRBD2	TRBJ2-1	TGTGCCAGCAGTTACGGGCCAGCGGGGGACTCCTCCTACAATGAGCAGTTCTTC	CASSYGPAGDSSYNEQFF
TRBV28	NA	TRBD1	TRBJ1-6	TGTGCCAGCAGTTTTTCGGGACAGGGACAATCCTTCCCCCTCCACTTT	CASSFSGQGQSFPLHF
TRBV27	NA	TRBD1	TRBJ1-2	TGTGCCAGCAGTACCGGGACAGGGGAGGCGTATACCTATGGCTACACCTTC	CASSTGTGEAYTYGYTF
TRBV7-9	NA	NA	TRBJ1-4	TGTGCCAGCAGCTTATGGGAGGAACAGAGAGAAAAACTGTTTTTT	CASSLWEEQREKLFF
TRBV5-1	NA	NA	TRBJ1-6	TGCGCCAGCAAGCTATCACAGGGCGCCCGTGATTCACCCCTCCACTTT	CASKLSQGARDSPLHF
TRBV7-2	NA	NA	TRBJ1-4	TGTGCCAGCAGCTTAGCGGGAGGATATAATGAAAAACTGTTTTTT	CASSLAGGYNEKLFF
TRBV10-3	NA	TRBD1	TRBJ2-7	TGTGCCATCAGCGAGCCTGCGGTGGGACAGGACTACGAGCAGTACTTC	CAISEPAVGQDYEQYF
TRBV28	NA	NA	TRBJ2-4	TGTGCCAGCAGCCCCGGGGGATACATTCAGTACTTC	CASSPGGYIQYF
TRBV29-1	NA	TRBD1	TRBJ1-2	TGCAGCGTTGAGACAGGGACCCACTATGGCTACACCTTC	CSVETGTHYGYTF
TRBV29-1	NA	NA	TRBJ1-1	TGCAGCGTTGATGGCGGAGTCACTGAAGCTTTCTTT	CSVDGGVTEAFF
TRBV7-8	NA	NA	TRBJ2-7	TGTGCCAGCAGCTTATCTGCCAGGGGTCAAGGCGAGCAGTACTTC	CASSLSARGQGEQYF
TRBV25-1	NA	NA	TRBJ1-1	TGTGCCAGCAGTGGCCCCGGGGGGACCACTGAAGCTTTCTTT	CASSGPGGTTEAFF
TRBV19	NA	TRBD1	TRBJ1-1	TGTGCCAGTAGTATCCAGGGGGGGAACACTGAAGCTTTCTTT	CASSIQGGNTEAFF
TRBV5-4	NA	NA	TRBJ1-1	TGTGCCAGCAGAGCGTCGTGGAACACTGAAGCTTTCTTT	CASRASWNTEAFF